This T cell receptor beta chain was found in a study of T cell clonality in common variable immunodeficiency. V lost 1 base and J 2 bases, leaving 9 bases between the germline ends. Germline V gene sequence: CDR1 SGHNT, CDR2 YENEEA. The CDR3 has 14 amino acids. Whole-study results and caveats: Common variable immunodeficiency TCR beta sequences reportedly had fewer deletions and N-nucleotide insertions.

The sample holds many counts of this clone. The antigen is undetermined. With the read ending 3 residues before the CDR3 end, the germline J gene is used to fill in that end. Of CVID subjects, approximately 14 were female and roughly 29 male, mean age about 40. No CVID subject was ill or on immunomodulatory drugs when sampled. Profiling relied on immunoSEQ multiplex PCR, and the TCRdb table lists in-frame clones only, not all of them. The data show around 20,000 clones, with none appearing a single time. The specimen sequenced was peripheral blood mononuclear cells. This chain links TRBV11-3 with TRBJ2-7; no definite D call. The TCR originated in a human donor with common variable immunodeficiency. The CDR3 here is CASSLAPGTYEQYF. Partial CDR3 DNA: TGTGCCAGCAGCTTAGCCCCAGGAACCTACGAG.